This TCR beta chain appears in the sequencing data of a study of blood T cell repertoires in COVID-19. For the study at large: Acute-phase and convalescent COVID-19 samples originated in the United States, Italy and Spain. From T cells, B-cell-depleted T cells, or PBMCs came the material, which was cDNA or gDNA.

In the study's own analysis: Nucleated cell counts were estimated from reference gene primer amplification. Profiling relied on immunoSEQ multiplex PCR, and the TCRdb table lists in-frame clones only, not all of them. That table furnishes V, J and clone size, whereas the DNA furnished D and trimming. Of some 280,000 clones listed, roughly 80% are singletons. There are 12 residues in the CDR3. The germline V gene has CDR1 SEHNR and CDR2 FQNEAQ (reference sequence). Trimming stripped 5 bases from V and 11 bases from J, with 15 bases between. The chain links TRBV7-9 to TRBJ1-1; D gene uncertain. The clonotype was recovered from a woman aged 50 to 60 with active or convalescent COVID-19. Sequencing used peripheral blood. CDR3 sequence: CASSKLPGVAFF. The CDR3 nucleotides are TGTGCCAGCAGCAAACTTCCCGGGGTGGCTTTCTTT.